This T cell receptor (beta chain) was identified during a study of blood T cell repertoires in COVID-19. On the study more broadly: Recovered participants had two consecutive negative NP/OP PCR tests, healthcare professional clearance, or symptom resolution. Nucleic acid was either cDNA or gDNA, and it came from T cells, B-cell-depleted T cells, or PBMCs.

Using immunoSEQ multiplex PCR, the repertoire was profiled, and TCRdb retains in-frame clones only, with some absent. The repertoire includes a few hundred thousand clones, roughly 84% of them detected once, and 7% to 9% sits in the top ten. The V end lost 3 bases, the J end lost 5 bases, and 12 bases lay between the germline ends. The germline gives CDR1 SEHNR, CDR2 FQNEAQ (reference sequence). This CDR3 contains 14 residues. Sequencing was carried out using PBMCs or T cells enriched from blood (not recorded which). The chain joins TRBV7-9 to TRBJ2-3, with D possibly matching TRBD2 (5 bases). The source of this sequence is a man aged 25 to 40 in a cohort exposed to, infected with or recovered from COVID-19 (not recorded which). CDR3 protein: CASSFFHGKDTQYF. The CDR3 DNA reads as TGTGCCAGCAGCTTCTTCCACGGGAAAGATACGCAGTATTTT.